The next 11 T cell receptor beta chains were all read from a single sample in a study of blood T cell repertoires in COVID-19. This table comes from immunoSEQ multiplex PCR, and its TCRdb copy is limited to in-frame clones, with some not included. The table records around 56,000 clones, around 89% of them present only once. The sequenced sample was peripheral blood. The receptors originated from a human donor in a cohort sampled during active COVID-19.

This clone has just one count. V and J are TRBV11-3 and TRBJ2-7; D is possibly TRBD1 (5 bases). This CDR3 spans 13 amino acids. Germline V gene sequence: CDR1 SGHNT, CDR2 YENEEA. The germline V and J ends were trimmed by 3 bases and 5 bases, with 11 bases remaining between them. As DNA, the CDR3 is TGTGCCAGCAGCTTCCAGGGTAGCAACGAGCAGTACTTC. Residues: CASSFQGSNEQYF.

The chain couples TRBV3-1 (or the pseudogene TRBV3-2) to TRBJ2-5; D remains unclear. Germline lookup yields CDR1 LGHDT and CDR2 YNNKEL (reference sequence). Trimming cost V 1 base and J 1 base, with 7 bases left between them. There are 14 residues in the CDR3. CDR3 in DNA: TGTGCCAGCAGCCAAGTTGCACTCCAAGAGACCCAGTACTTC. Amino acid sequence: CASSQVALQETQYF.

For this clone: A much larger clone sits a single nucleotide away, making a read error possible. This sample includes further DNA sequences coding for the same CDR3. This sequence joins TRBV6-5 and TRBJ2-7, with 10 bases aligning to TRBD1. The CDR3 consists of 14 residues. Looked up from germline, CDR1 is MNHEY and CDR2 is SVGAGI. After removal of 7 bases from V and 4 bases from J, the junction contained 7 bases not matched to a gene. The CDR3 here is CASNRDRGRYEQYF. Here the CDR3 DNA reads TGTGCCAGCAATCGGGACAGGGGCCGTTACGAGCAGTACTTC.

The V call is TRBV6-5, the J call TRBJ2-7, with 7 nucleotides matching TRBD1. Germline CDR1 is MNHEY and CDR2 is SVGAGI. With 6 bases clipped from V and 1 base from J, the junction kept 3 bases outside the gene matches. CDR3 length: 13 amino acids. This CDR3 reads CASSQGVSYEQYF. The DNA of the CDR3 is TGTGCCAGCAGCCAGGGGGTGTCCTACGAGCAGTACTTC.

V gene TRBV7-8 combines with J gene TRBJ1-6, with TRBD1 identical over 11 bases. The CDR3 loop spans 14 amino acids. Germline-derived CDR1 and CDR2 are SGHVS and FQNEAQ. The V segment lost 3 bases and the J segment 13 bases; nucleotides outside the gene matches: 5. The CDR3 is CASSFGQGASPLHF. The CDR3 coding sequence is TGTGCCAGCAGCTTCGGACAGGGGGCTTCGCCCCTCCACTTT.

The V call is TRBV27, the J call TRBJ1-2; 7 bases align to TRBD1. Trimming at V came to 2 bases and at J to 5 bases, leaving 14 bases not matched to a gene. This CDR3 has 17 residues. From germline, CDR1 is MNHEY and CDR2 SMNVEV (reference sequence). The CDR3 sequence is CASSLKGTDPRAYGYTF. In DNA, the CDR3 is TGTGCCAGCAGTTTAAAAGGGACAGATCCTCGGGCGTATGGCTACACCTTC.

V gene TRBV5-4 combines with J gene TRBJ2-3, with 10 bases identical to TRBD2. The CDR3 length is 17 residues. V lost 4 bases and J lost 4; bases outside the gene matches: 12. Per the germline V gene, CDR1 is SGHNT and CDR2 is YYREEE (reference sequence). CDR3 nucleotide sequence: TGTGCCAGCAGCCTGGGACTAGCGCAATACCCCCCAGATACGCAGTATTTT. This gives the protein CASSLGLAQYPPDTQYF.

The rearrangement links TRBV25-1 to TRBJ1-2, with 8 bases lining up with TRBD1. With V trimmed by 7 bases and J by 0 bases, 13 bases remained unmatched. CDR3 size: 17 residues. CDR1 and CDR2 (germline): MGHDK, SYGVNS. The CDR3 bases are TGTGCCAGCACGCCGCGGACAGGGTTATCTGCTAACTATGGCTACACCTTC. Translated: CASTPRTGLSANYGYTF.

The J gene is TRBJ2-1, the V gene TRBV29-1; D gene uncertain. Trimming took 6 bases from V and 13 from J, leaving 16 bases between them. The CDR3 consists of 11 residues. CDR1 is SQVTM, CDR2 ANQGSEA, per germline. Here the CDR3 DNA reads TGCAGCGTCGGAGACGAGTTACGACAGTTCTTC. Residues: CSVGDELRQFF.

V and J are TRBV5-1 and TRBJ2-5, with 9 bases fitting TRBD1. The CDR3 runs 16 residues. Germline trimming cut 4 bases from V and 5 bases from J; bases unmatched to any gene: 12. Germline loops: CDR1 SGHRS, CDR2 YFSETQ. The CDR3 here is CASSPQGALFMETQYF. The CDR3 DNA follows: TGCGCCAGCAGCCCACAGGGGGCGCTATTTATGGAGACCCAGTACTTC.

The chain joins TRBV6-5 to TRBJ1-3, with 9 bases lining up with TRBD1. Looked up from germline, CDR1 is MNHEY and CDR2 is SVGAGI. V trimming: 6 bases; J trimming: 3 bases; junction bases outside the gene matches: 6. The CDR3 consists of 15 residues. The CDR3 loop reads CASSGTGKGGNTIYF. The CDR3 coding sequence is TGTGCCAGCAGCGGGACAGGGAAAGGTGGAAACACCATATATTTT.